This T cell receptor (beta chain) was identified in a study of T cells in tuberculosis. As for the study in general: CD1B tetramers identified T cells specific for mycobacterial lipid GMM. In South Africa, adults with active tuberculosis were compared with IGRA-negative and latently infected IGRA-positive adolescents. Study-level findings and limits: Active tuberculosis patients had shorter CDR3-alpha; the beta difference was nonsignificant. Classification accuracy was 75% to 90% (AUROC roughly 0.9) with the GMM-specific repertoire.

TCRdb keeps only in-frame clones here, not all; method: immunoSEQ multiplex PCR. Among 40,000 to 50,000 clones listed, roughly 96% were seen once. The CDR3 totals 17 residues. V shed 0 bases, J shed 1 base, and the junction held 6 bases outside the gene matches. Germline V CDR1 and CDR2: SGDLS, YYNGEE. Concerning this clone: The antigen remains undetermined.

Sequenced sample: PBMCs. This receptor was obtained from a donor between 10 and 35 years old with latent tuberculosis or without tuberculosis infection. J is TRBJ2-5 and V is TRBV9; the match to TRBD2 covers 10 bases. The CDR3 DNA follows: TGTGCCAGCAGCGTAGGGATAGCGGGGGGTCTCCAAGAGACCCAGTACTTC. This translates into CASSVGIAGGLQETQYF.